Shown below are 24 T cell receptor beta chains from a single sample sequenced in a study of shared clonotypes between healthy human individuals. Method: immunoSEQ multiplex PCR; TCRdb's copy keeps in-frame clones and lacks some. Of about 2.4 million clones in the sample, more than 80% were seen once. Material: naive CD4+ T cells sorted from blood. Regarding subset: CD45RA+ positively selected. The source of these receptors is a man between 18 and 35 years old in good health.

In DNA form, the CDR3 reads TGTGCCAGCAGCTTGGCCGGGACAGCTCTAAGTGAAAAACTGTTTTTT. Amino acids: CASSLAGTALSEKLFF. The genes are TRBV5-4 and TRBJ1-4; 7 bases are a match to TRBD1. The CDR3 has 16 residues. The J segment lost 7 bases and the V segment lost 0 bases, leaving 9 bases of the junction unmatched. The germline CDR1 and CDR2 sequences are SGHNT and YYREEE (reference sequence). The complete variable domain, with remaining parts taken from reference TRBV5-4 and TRBJ1-4, reads ETGVTQSPTHLIKTRGQQVTLRCSSQSGHNTVSWYQQALGQGPQFIFQYYREEENGRGNFPPRFSGLQFPNYSSELNVNALELDDSALYLCASSLAGTALSEKLFFGSGTQLSVL.

Concerning this clone: This sample includes further DNA sequences coding for the same CDR3. V is TRBV30 and J is TRBJ2-1; 8 nucleotides line up with TRBD2. Germline V gene sequence: CDR1 GTSNPN, CDR2 SVGIG (reference sequence). The CDR3 is made up of 15 amino acids. V trimming: 2 bases; J trimming: 0 bases; junction bases outside the gene matches: 3. The CDR3 region has the DNA TGTGCCTGGAGTTCGGGAGGGAGCTCCTACAATGAGCAGTTCTTC. Translating gives CAWSSGGSSYNEQFF.

The chain employs TRBV18 and TRBJ2-3, with 7 bases that match TRBD2. The J segment lost 0 bases and the V segment lost 3 bases, leaving 6 bases of the junction unmatched. This CDR3 has 16 residues. Germline V gene sequence: CDR1 KGHSH, CDR2 LQKENI. CDR3 residues: CASSPTQAGSTDTQYF. The CDR3 DNA sequence: TGTGCCAGCTCACCCACCCAAGCGGGGAGCACAGATACGCAGTATTTT.

V and J are TRBV11-2 and TRBJ2-5; D is possibly TRBD2 (5 bases). The V gene lost 0 bases and the J gene lost 5 bases, with 10 bases spanning the gap. The CDR3 spans 14 residues. Germline loops: CDR1 SGHAT, CDR2 FQNNGV. CDR3 in DNA: TGTGCCAGCAGCTTAGATAGGTCGGGGGAGACCCAGTACTTC. Residues: CASSLDRSGETQYF. The full variable domain, with the rest looked up from reference TRBV11-2 and TRBJ2-5, is EAGVAQSPRYKIIEKRQSVAFWCNPISGHATLYWYQQILGQGPKLLIQFQNNGVVDDSQLPKDRFSAERLKGVDSTLKIQPAKLEDSAVYLCASSLDRSGETQYFGPGTRLLVL.

The chain employs TRBV6-1 and TRBJ1-4, with D maybe TRBD1 (6 bases). Deletions cut 2 bases from V and 3 bases from J, with 16 bases between. The CDR3 covers 17 residues. Germline assignment: CDR1 MNHNS and CDR2 SASEGT. CDR3 nucleotides: TGTGCCAGCAGTGAAAACAGGGACCGGCTGTCTAATGAAAAACTGTTTTTT. Its protein product is CASSENRDRLSNEKLFF.

This chain joins TRBV7-2 and TRBJ2-7, with a possible D match to TRBD1 (5 bases). Germline loops: CDR1 SGHTA, CDR2 FQGNSA. The CDR3 totals 13 residues. Trimming cost V 5 bases and J 1 base, with 9 bases left between them. The CDR3 nucleotides read TGTGCCAGCAGCATACGACAGTCCTACGAGCAGTACTTC. Protein sequence: CASSIRQSYEQYF.

J is TRBJ2-7 and V is TRBV5-1, with D hard to call. This CDR3 region has 14 residues. The V end lost 1 base, the J end lost 3 bases, and 11 bases lay between the germline ends. Germline V gene data show CDR1 as SGHRS and CDR2 as YFSETQ. This CDR3 is CASSLSDPGYEQYF. CDR3 nucleotides: TGCGCCAGCAGCTTGTCAGACCCTGGCTACGAGCAGTACTTC.

The chain uses TRBV19 and TRBJ2-2; 7 nucleotides agree with TRBD1. This CDR3 region has 15 residues. Looked up from germline, CDR1 is LNHDA and CDR2 is SQIVND (reference sequence). Losses at the gene ends were 11 bases for V and 5 bases for J; bases not matched to a gene: 14. CDR3 residues: CACEGTARSTGELFF. Written as DNA, the CDR3 is TGTGCCTGTGAAGGGACAGCTCGTTCGACCGGGGAGCTGTTTTTT. Together with reference TRBV19 and TRBJ2-2, the CDR3 gives the full variable domain: DGGITQSPKYLFRKEGQNVTLSCEQNLNHDAMYWYRQDPGQGLRLIYYSQIVNDFQKGDIAEGYSVSREKKESFPLTVTSAQKNPTAFYLCACEGTARSTGELFFGEGSRLTVL.

The rearrangement joins TRBV19 to TRBJ2-7, with TRBD2 matching 11 bases. The germline gives CDR1 LNHDA, CDR2 SQIVND (reference sequence). The length of the CDR3 is 15 residues. The junction had 4 bases not matched to a gene; V was cut back by 4 bases and J by 2 bases. CDR3 protein: CASSKLAGDPYEQYF. CDR3 nucleotide sequence: TGTGCCAGTAGTAAACTAGCGGGAGACCCCTACGAGCAGTACTTC. The full variable domain, its missing parts supplied by reference TRBV19 and TRBJ2-7, is DGGITQSPKYLFRKEGQNVTLSCEQNLNHDAMYWYRQDPGQGLRLIYYSQIVNDFQKGDIAEGYSVSREKKESFPLTVTSAQKNPTAFYLCASSKLAGDPYEQYFGPGTRLTVT.

The chain uses TRBV7-6 and TRBJ2-3; D perhaps matches TRBD2 (5 bases). V was clipped by 4 bases and J by 1 base, with 9 bases between them. The CDR3 runs to 14 residues. Germline V gene sequence: CDR1 SGHVS, CDR2 FNYEAQ. In DNA, the CDR3 is TGTGCCAGCAGCTACGGGGTCCGCACAGATACGCAGTATTTT. Residues: CASSYGVRTDTQYF.

This chain joins TRBV21-1 and TRBJ1-6; the D call in the table, TRBD1, was not verified against the DNA. TRBV21-1 is reported as a pseudogene. The CDR3 runs to 16 residues. DNA for the CDR3: TGTGCCAGCAGCAAATCTACAGGCTCCTATAATTCACCCCTCCACTTT. It encodes CASSKSTGSYNSPLHF.

This chain connects TRBV6-1 to TRBJ1-2; 8 bases fit TRBD1. The CDR3 covers 14 residues. Germline V gene data show CDR1 as MNHNS and CDR2 as SASEGT. Trimming at V came to 2 bases and at J to 7 bases, leaving 6 bases not matched to a gene. The CDR3: CASSEQTGGGGYTF. CDR3 coding DNA: TGTGCCAGCAGTGAACAAACAGGGGGAGGTGGCTACACCTTC.

The V call is TRBV30, the J call TRBJ1-2; D is unclear. The CDR3 totals 14 residues. V was pared by 0 bases and J by 4 bases, with 12 bases between. The germline V gene encodes CDR1 GTSNPN and CDR2 SVGIG (reference sequence). The CDR3 spells CAWSVPRARYGYTF. The CDR3 bases are TGTGCCTGGAGTGTACCTCGGGCCCGCTATGGCTACACCTTC.

The chain carries TRBV28 and TRBJ1-2; possible D gene TRBD1, 6 bases. This CDR3 has 16 residues. The V end was cut by 1 base, the J end by 2 bases, with 14 bases between. Germline V gene data show CDR1 as MDHEN and CDR2 as SYDVKM. The CDR3 coding sequence is TGTGCCAGCAGTTTATACAGGGCGCCAGGGAACTATGGCTACACCTTC. Encoded protein: CASSLYRAPGNYGYTF.

This clone was seen a single time. The V and J genes are TRBV15 and TRBJ2-7, with a possible D match to TRBD1 (6 bases). Deletions cut 1 base from V and 7 bases from J, with 14 bases between. This CDR3 is built from 14 residues. Germline CDR1 and CDR2: LNHNV and YYDKDF (reference sequence). This chain's CDR3 is CATSRATGREEQYF. The CDR3 nucleotides are TGTGCCACCAGCAGAGCGACAGGACGTGAAGAGCAGTACTTC.

In the case of this clone: Within the sample, other DNA sequences also encode this same CDR3. This chain links TRBV6-5 with TRBJ2-3; weak D call: TRBD1 (6 bases). CDR3 size: 14 residues. Germline assignment: CDR1 MNHEY and CDR2 SVGAGI. V was shortened by 0 bases and J by 3 bases, with 7 bases between the two germline ends. The CDR3 nucleotides read TGTGCCAGCAGTTACTCTACAGGGACAGATACGCAGTATTTT. Its protein is CASSYSTGTDTQYF.

This chain joins TRBV5-4 and TRBJ1-5; D not certain. The CDR3 contains 16 residues. Germline V CDR1 and CDR2: SGHNT, YYREEE (reference sequence). The V and J ends lost 4 bases and 4 bases respectively, with 18 bases between them. CDR3 sequence (DNA): TGTGCCAGCAGCCCCGAAGTCGACGACGGGAATCAGCCCCAGCATTTT. It specifies CASSPEVDDGNQPQHF.

The chain combines TRBV25-1 with TRBJ2-3; D could derive from TRBD1 or TRBD2 (5 bases each). This CDR3 is 16 amino acids long. Germline CDR1 is MGHDK and CDR2 is SYGVNS. Trimming removed 2 bases from V and 2 bases from J, with 14 bases in between. The CDR3 spells CASSERLPGPTDTQYF. In DNA form, the CDR3 reads TGTGCCAGCAGTGAAAGGCTTCCGGGGCCCACAGATACGCAGTATTTT. The entire variable domain, with the rest obtained from reference TRBV25-1 and TRBJ2-3, is as follows: EADIYQTPRYLVIGTGKKITLECSQTMGHDKMYWYQQDPGMELHLIHYSYGVNSTEKGDLSSESTVSRIRTEHFPLTLESARPSHTSQYLCASSERLPGPTDTQYFGPGTRLTVL.

The chain carries TRBV11-2 and TRBJ2-2; either TRBD1 or TRBD2 may supply D (6 bases each). Germline lookup yields CDR1 SGHAT and CDR2 FQNNGV. The V gene lost 5 bases and the J gene lost 0 bases, with 13 bases spanning the gap. CDR3 size: 16 residues. CDR3 in DNA: TGTGCCAGCAGCGGAGGGGGAAACGCGAACACCGGGGAGCTGTTTTTT. Translation gives CASSGGGNANTGELFF.

This clone was seen just once. Other DNA sequences in the same sample also yield this CDR3. The V and J genes are TRBV5-1 and TRBJ2-7; D is perhaps TRBD1 or TRBD2 (5 bases each). This CDR3 spans 13 amino acids. Trimming took 4 bases from V and 2 from J, leaving 10 bases between them. Germline CDR1 SGHRS, CDR2 YFSETQ. The CDR3 DNA follows: TGCGCCAGCAGCGGGACGGGGCCCTACGAGCAGTACTTC. The encoded protein is CASSGTGPYEQYF.

The CDR3 region is CASSGPGQGVKSGYTF. The CDR3 DNA reads TGTGCCAGCAGTGGGCCGGGACAGGGTGTCAAAAGTGGCTACACCTTC. The chain employs TRBV25-1 and TRBJ1-2; 9 bases match TRBD1. This CDR3 has 16 amino acids. CDR1 and CDR2 from the germline V gene are MGHDK and SYGVNS. V was pared by 4 bases and J by 7 bases, with 13 bases of the junction left unmatched.

The V call is TRBV7-9, the J call TRBJ1-3; D is undetermined. Per germline, CDR1 SEHNR and CDR2 FQNEAQ (reference sequence). V was pared by 4 bases and J by 0 bases, with 16 bases between. The length of the CDR3 is 17 residues. In nucleotides, the CDR3 is TGTGCCAGCAGCTCTGGATTAGTCTTCTCCTCTGGAAACACCATATATTTT. It yields the protein CASSSGLVFSSGNTIYF. Filled out from reference TRBV7-9 and TRBJ1-3, the complete variable domain reads DTGVSQNPRHKITKRGQNVTFRCDPISEHNRLYWYRQTLGQGPEFLTYFQNEAQLEKSRLLSDRFSAERPKGSFSTLEIQRTEQGDSAMYLCASSSGLVFSSGNTIYFGEGSWLTVV.

The V gene is TRBV7-2, the J gene TRBJ2-1; TRBD2 aligns across 7 bases. The CDR3 has 18 amino acids. Per the germline V gene, CDR1 is SGHTA and CDR2 is FQGNSA. J gave up 7 bases and V 4 bases, and 19 bases lay outside the gene matches. CDR3 coding DNA: TGTGCCAGCAGCTCGATCAACCTCGGAGCGGGGATAGGTAATGAGCAGTTCTTC. This translates into CASSSINLGAGIGNEQFF.

The chain couples TRBV4-3 to TRBJ2-7; no clear D. Trimming cost V 0 bases and J 5 bases, with 11 bases left between them. In germline, CDR1 is LGHNA, CDR2 YSLEER. This CDR3 has 14 residues. The CDR3: CASSQERLTNEQYF. The CDR3, as DNA: TGCGCCAGCAGCCAAGAGCGGTTAACTAACGAGCAGTACTTC.